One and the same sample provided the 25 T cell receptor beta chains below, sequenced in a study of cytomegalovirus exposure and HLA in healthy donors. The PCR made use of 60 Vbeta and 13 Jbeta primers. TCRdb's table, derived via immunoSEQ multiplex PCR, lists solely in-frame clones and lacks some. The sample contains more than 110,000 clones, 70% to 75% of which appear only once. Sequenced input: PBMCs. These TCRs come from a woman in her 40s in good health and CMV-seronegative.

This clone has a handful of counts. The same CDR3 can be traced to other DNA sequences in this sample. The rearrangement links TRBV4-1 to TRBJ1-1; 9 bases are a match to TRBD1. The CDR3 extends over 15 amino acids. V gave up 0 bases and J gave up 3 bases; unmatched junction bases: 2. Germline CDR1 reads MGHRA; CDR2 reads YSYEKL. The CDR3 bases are TGCGCCAGCAGCCAAGAGGGACAGGGATACACTGAAGCTTTCTTT. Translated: CASSQEGQGYTEAFF.

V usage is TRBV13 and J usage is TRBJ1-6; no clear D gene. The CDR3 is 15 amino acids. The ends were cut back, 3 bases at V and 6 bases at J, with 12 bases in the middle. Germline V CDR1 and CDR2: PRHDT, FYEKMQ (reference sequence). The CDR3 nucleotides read TGTGCCAGCAGCTTCGGGGAGTTGGTTAATTCACCCCTCCACTTT. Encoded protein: CASSFGELVNSPLHF.

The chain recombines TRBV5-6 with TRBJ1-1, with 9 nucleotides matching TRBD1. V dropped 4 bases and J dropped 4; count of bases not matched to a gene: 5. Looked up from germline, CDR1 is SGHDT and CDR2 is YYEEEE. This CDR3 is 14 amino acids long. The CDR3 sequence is CASSPRQGVTEAFF. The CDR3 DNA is TGTGCCAGCAGCCCCCGACAGGGGGTCACTGAAGCTTTCTTT.

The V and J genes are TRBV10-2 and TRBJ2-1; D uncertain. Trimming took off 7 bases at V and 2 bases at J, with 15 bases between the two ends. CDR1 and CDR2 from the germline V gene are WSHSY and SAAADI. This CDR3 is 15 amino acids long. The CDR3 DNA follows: TGCGCCAGCACGGAGACGGTCATCGCCTACAATGAGCAGTTCTTC. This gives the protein CASTETVIAYNEQFF.

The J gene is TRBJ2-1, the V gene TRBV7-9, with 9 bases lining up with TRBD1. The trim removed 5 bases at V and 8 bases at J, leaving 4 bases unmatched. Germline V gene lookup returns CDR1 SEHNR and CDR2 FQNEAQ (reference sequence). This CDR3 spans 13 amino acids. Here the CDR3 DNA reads TGTGCCAGCAGCGGGACAGGGCTAGATGAGCAGTTCTTC. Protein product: CASSGTGLDEQFF.

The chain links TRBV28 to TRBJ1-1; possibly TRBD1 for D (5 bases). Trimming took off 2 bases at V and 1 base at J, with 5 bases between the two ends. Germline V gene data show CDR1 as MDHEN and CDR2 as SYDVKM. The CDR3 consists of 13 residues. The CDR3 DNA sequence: TGTGCCAGCAGTTTACAGGGGAACACTGAAGCTTTCTTT. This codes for CASSLQGNTEAFF.

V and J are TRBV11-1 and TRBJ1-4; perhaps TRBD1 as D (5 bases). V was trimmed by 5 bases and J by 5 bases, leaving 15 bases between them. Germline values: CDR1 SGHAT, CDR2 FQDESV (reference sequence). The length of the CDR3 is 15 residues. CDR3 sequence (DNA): TGTGCCAGCAGCCCAACAGGACGGATAAATGAAAAACTGTTTTTT. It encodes CASSPTGRINEKLFF.

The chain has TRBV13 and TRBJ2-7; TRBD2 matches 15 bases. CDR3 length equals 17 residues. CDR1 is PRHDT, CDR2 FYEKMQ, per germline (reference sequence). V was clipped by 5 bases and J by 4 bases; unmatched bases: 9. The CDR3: CASSPGLAGGYRYEQYF. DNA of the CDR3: TGTGCCAGCAGCCCCGGACTAGCGGGGGGGTATAGGTACGAGCAGTACTTC.

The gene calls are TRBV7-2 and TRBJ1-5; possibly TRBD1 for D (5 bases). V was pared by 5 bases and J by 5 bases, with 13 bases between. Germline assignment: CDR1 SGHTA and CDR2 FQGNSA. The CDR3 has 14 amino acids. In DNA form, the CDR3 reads TGTGCCAGCAGCCTGGGGGGAACGGATCAGCCCCAGCATTTT. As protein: CASSLGGTDQPQHF.

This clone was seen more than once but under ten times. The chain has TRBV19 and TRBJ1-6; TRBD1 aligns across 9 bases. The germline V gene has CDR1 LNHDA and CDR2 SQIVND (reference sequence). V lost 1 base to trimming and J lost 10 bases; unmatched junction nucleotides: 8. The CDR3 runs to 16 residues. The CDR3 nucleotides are TGTGCCAGTAGTATAGCAGAGGGACAGGGCGGATCACCCCTCCACTTT. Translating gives CASSIAEGQGGSPLHF.

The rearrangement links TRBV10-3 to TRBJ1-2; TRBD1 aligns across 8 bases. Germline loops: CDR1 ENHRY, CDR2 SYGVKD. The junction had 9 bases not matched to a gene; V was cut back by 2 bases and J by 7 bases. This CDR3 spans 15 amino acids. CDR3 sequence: CAISEAPQGAFGYTF. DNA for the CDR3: TGTGCCATCAGTGAGGCGCCCCAGGGGGCCTTTGGCTACACCTTC.

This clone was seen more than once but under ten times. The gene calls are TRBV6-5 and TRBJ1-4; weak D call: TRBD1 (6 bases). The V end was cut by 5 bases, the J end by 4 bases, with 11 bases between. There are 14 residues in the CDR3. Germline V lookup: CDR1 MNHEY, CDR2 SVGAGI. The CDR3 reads CASSVQGNNEKLFF. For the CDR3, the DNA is TGTGCCAGCAGTGTACAGGGTAATAATGAAAAACTGTTTTTT.

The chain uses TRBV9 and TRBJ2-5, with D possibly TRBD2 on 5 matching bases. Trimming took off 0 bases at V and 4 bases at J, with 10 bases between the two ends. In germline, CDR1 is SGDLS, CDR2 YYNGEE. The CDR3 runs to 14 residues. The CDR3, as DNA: TGTGCCAGCAGCGTAGGACGAGGAGGAGAGACCCAGTACTTC. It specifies CASSVGRGGETQYF.

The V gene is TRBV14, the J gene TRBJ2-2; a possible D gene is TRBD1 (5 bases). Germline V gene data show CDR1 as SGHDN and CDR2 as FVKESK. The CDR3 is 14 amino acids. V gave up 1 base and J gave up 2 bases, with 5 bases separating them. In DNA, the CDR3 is TGTGCCAGCAGCCAAGGGGGCAACACCGGGGAGCTGTTTTTT. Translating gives CASSQGGNTGELFF.

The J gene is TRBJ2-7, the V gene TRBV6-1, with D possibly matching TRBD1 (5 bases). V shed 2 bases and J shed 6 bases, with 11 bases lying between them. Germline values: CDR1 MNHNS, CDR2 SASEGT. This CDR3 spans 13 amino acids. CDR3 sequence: CASSEQGQGEQYV. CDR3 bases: TGTGCCAGCAGTGAACAGGGTCAGGGCGAGCAGTACGTC.

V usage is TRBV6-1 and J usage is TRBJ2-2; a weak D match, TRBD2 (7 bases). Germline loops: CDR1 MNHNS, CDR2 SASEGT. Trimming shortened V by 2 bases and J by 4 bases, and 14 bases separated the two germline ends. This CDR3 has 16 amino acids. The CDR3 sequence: CASSERGGLVTGELFF. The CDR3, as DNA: TGTGCCAGCAGTGAAAGGGGGGGCCTTGTCACCGGGGAGCTGTTTTTT.

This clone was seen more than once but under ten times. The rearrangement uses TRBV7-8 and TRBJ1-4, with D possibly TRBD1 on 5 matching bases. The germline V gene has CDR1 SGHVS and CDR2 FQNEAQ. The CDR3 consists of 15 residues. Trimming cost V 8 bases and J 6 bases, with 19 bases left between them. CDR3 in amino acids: CASVNVGQGHEKLFF. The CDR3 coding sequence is TGTGCCAGCGTTAACGTGGGGCAGGGCCATGAAAAACTGTTTTTT.

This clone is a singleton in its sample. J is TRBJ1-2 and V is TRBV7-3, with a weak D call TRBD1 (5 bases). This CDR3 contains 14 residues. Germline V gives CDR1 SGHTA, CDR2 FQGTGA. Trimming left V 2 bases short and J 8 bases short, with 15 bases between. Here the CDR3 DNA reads TGTGCCAGCAGCTTAGGCAGGGAATATTCCGGCTACACCTTC. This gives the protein CASSLGREYSGYTF. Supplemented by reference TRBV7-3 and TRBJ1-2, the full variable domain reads GAGVSQTPSNKVTEKGKYVELRCDPISGHTALYWYRQSLGQGPEFLIYFQGTGAADDSGLPNDRFFAVRPEGSVSTLKIQRTERGDSAVYLCASSLGREYSGYTFGSGTRLTVV.

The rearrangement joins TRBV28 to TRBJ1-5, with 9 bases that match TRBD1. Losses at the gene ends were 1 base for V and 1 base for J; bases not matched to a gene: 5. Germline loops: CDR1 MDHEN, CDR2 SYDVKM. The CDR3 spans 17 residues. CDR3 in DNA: TGTGCCAGCAGTTTATTAGGACAGGGGACAAGCAATCAGCCCCAGCATTTT. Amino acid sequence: CASSLLGQGTSNQPQHF. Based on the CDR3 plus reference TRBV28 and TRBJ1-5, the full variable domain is DVKVTQSSRYLVKRTGEKVFLECVQDMDHENMFWYRQDPGLGLRLIYFSYDVKMKEKGDIPEGYSVSREKKERFSLILESASTNQTSMYLCASSLLGQGTSNQPQHFGDGTRLSIL.

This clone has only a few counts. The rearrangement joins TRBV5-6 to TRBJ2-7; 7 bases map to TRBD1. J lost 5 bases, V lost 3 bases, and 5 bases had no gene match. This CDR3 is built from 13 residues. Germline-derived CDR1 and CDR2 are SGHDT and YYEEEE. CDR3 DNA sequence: TGTGCCAGCAGCTGGATTACAGGGGACGAGCAGTACTTC. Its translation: CASSWITGDEQYF.

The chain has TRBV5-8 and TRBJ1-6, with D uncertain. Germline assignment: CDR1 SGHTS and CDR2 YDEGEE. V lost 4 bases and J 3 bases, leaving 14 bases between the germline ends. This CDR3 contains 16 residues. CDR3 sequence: CASSLREFNYNSPLHF. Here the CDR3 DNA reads TGTGCCAGCAGCCTCCGCGAGTTCAACTATAATTCACCCCTCCACTTT.

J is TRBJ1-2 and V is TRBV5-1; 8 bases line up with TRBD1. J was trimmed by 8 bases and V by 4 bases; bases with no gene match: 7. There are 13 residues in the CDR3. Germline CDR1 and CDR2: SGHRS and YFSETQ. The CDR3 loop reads CASSDQTGEGYTF. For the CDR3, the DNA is TGCGCCAGCAGCGATCAGACAGGGGAGGGCTACACCTTC.

The CDR3 region is CASSLAGSGSGNTIYF. CDR3 sequence (DNA): TGTGCCAGCAGCTTGGCCGGATCAGGCTCTGGAAACACCATATATTTT. This sequence joins TRBV5-4 and TRBJ1-3, with D hard to call. The germline V and J ends were trimmed by 0 bases and 0 bases, with 10 bases remaining between them. CDR1 and CDR2 from the germline V gene are SGHNT and YYREEE (reference sequence). This CDR3 has 16 amino acids.

The DNA of the CDR3 is TGTGCCACCAGCAGAGATTACGCAGGGTCCTACGAGCAGTACTTC. Protein product: CATSRDYAGSYEQYF. The chain has TRBV15 and TRBJ2-7, with a possible D match to TRBD1 (5 bases). In germline, CDR1 is LNHNV, CDR2 YYDKDF (reference sequence). V gave up 0 bases and J gave up 1 base, with 10 bases separating them. The CDR3 loop spans 15 amino acids.

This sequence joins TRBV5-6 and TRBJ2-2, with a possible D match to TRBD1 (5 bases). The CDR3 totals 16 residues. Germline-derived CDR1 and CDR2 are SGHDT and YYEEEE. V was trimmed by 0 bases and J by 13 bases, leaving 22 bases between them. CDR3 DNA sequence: TGTGCCAGCAGCTTGGTAGCCACCCCGGGCCAGCAGGGGCTGTTTTTT. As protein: CASSLVATPGQQGLFF.